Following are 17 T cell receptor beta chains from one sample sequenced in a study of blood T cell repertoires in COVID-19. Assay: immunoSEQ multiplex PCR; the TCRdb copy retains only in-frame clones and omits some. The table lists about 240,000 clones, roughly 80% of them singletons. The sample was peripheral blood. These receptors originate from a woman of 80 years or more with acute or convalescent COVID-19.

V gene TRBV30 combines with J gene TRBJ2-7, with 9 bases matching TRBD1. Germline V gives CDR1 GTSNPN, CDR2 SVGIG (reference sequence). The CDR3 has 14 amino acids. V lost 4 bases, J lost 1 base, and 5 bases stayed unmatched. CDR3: CAWITGQGSYEQYF. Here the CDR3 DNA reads TGTGCCTGGATCACGGGACAGGGATCCTACGAGCAGTACTTC.

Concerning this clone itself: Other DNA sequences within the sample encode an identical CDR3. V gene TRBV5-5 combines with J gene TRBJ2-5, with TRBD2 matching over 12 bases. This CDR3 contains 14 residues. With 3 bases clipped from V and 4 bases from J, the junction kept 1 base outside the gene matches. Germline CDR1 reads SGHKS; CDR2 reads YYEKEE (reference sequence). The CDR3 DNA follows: TGTGCCAGCAGCTCGGGACTAGCGGGAGAGACCCAGTACTTC. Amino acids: CASSSGLAGETQYF.

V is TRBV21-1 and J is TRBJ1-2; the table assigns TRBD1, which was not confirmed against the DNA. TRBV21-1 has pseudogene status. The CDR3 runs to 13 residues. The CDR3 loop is CASSNRDSYGYTF. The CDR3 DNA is TGTGCCAGCAGCAACCGGGACAGCTATGGCTACACCTTC.

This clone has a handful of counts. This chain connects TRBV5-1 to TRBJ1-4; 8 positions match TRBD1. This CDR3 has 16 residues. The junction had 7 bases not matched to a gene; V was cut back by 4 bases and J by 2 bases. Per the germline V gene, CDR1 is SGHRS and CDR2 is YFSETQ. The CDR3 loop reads CASSITTGATNEKLFF. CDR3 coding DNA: TGCGCCAGCAGCATCACGACAGGGGCTACTAATGAAAAACTGTTTTTT.

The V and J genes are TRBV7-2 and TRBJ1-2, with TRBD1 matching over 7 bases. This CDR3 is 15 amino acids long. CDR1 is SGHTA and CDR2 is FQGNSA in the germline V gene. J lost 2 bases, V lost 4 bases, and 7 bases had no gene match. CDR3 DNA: TGTGCCAGCAGCTCCTACAGGGGAAGCAACTATGGCTACACCTTC. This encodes CASSSYRGSNYGYTF.

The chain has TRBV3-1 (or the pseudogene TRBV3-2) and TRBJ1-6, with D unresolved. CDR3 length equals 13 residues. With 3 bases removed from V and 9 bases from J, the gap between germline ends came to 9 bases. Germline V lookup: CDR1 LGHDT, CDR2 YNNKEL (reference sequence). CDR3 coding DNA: TGTGCCAGCAGCCAGGTGGGCCTTTCACCCCTCCACTTT. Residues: CASSQVGLSPLHF.

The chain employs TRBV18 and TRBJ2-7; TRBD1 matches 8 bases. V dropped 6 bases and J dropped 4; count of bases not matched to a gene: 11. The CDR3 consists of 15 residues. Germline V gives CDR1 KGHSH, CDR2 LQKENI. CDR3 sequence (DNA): TGTGCCAGCTCCCGAGGGACAGGTGGGGGATACGAGCAGTACTTC. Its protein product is CASSRGTGGGYEQYF.

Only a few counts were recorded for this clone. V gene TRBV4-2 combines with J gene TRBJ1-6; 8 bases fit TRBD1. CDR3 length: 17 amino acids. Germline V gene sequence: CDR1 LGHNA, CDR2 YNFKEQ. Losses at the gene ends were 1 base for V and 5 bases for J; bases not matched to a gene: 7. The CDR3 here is CASSQATGQGNNSPLHF. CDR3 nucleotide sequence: TGTGCCAGCAGCCAAGCCACTGGACAGGGCAATAATTCACCCCTCCACTTT.

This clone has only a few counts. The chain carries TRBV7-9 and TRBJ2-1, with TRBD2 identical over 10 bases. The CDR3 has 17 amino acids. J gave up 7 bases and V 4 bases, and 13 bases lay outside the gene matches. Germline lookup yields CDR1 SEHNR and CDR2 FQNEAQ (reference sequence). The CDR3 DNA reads TGTGCCAGCAGCTCCACCCTCGGACTAGCGGAGTTGAATGAGCAGTTCTTC. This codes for CASSSTLGLAELNEQFF.

This CDR3 is CASTLAIADTQYF. The CDR3 DNA sequence: TGTGCCAGCACGCTGGCGATAGCGGATACGCAGTATTTT. The chain links TRBV11-2 to TRBJ2-3; D may be TRBD2 (5 bases). This CDR3 is 13 amino acids long. Trimming stripped 7 bases from V and 6 bases from J, with 14 bases between. Germline CDR1 reads SGHAT; CDR2 reads FQNNGV.

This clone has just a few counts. In DNA form, the CDR3 reads TGCGCCAGCAGTGAGGCCAGGGGAAGGACCGGGGAGCTGTTTTTT. Protein: CASSEARGRTGELFF. V is TRBV10-1 and J is TRBJ2-2; TRBD1 is a possible D gene (6 bases). V shed 2 bases and J shed 5 bases, with 12 bases lying between them. CDR1 is WNHNN and CDR2 is SYGVQD in the germline V gene (reference sequence). This CDR3 is 15 amino acids long.

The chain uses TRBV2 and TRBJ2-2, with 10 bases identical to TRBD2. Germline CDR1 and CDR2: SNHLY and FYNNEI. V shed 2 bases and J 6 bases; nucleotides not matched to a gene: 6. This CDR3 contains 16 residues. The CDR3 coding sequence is TGTGCCAGCAGTGAATGGCCCAGCGGGGGGGCCGGGGAGCTGTTTTTT. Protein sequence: CASSEWPSGGAGELFF.

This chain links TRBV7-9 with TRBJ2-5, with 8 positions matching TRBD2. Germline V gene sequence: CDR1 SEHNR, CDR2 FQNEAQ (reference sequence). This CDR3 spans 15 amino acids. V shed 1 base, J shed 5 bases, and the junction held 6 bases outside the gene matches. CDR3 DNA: TGTGCCAGCAGCTTAGGTCTTAGCGGGGTCGAGACCCAGTACTTC. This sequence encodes CASSLGLSGVETQYF.

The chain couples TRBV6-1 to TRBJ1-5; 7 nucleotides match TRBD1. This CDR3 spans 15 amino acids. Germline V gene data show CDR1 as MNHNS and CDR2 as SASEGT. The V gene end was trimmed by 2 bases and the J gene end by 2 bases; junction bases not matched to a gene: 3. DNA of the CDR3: TGTGCCAGCAGTGAATTCGGACAGGGCAATCAGCCCCAGCATTTT. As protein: CASSEFGQGNQPQHF.

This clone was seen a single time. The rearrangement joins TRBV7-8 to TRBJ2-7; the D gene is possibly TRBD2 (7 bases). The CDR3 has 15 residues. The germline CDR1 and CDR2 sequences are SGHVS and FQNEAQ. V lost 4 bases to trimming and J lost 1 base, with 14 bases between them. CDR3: CASSSVGRGSYEQYF. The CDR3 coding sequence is TGTGCCAGCAGCTCAGTGGGGAGGGGGTCCTACGAGCAGTACTTC.

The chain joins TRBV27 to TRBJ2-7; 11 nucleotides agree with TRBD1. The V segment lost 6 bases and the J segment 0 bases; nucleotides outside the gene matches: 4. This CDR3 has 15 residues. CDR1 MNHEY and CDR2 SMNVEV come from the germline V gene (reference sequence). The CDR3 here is CASSTDRGLSYEQYF. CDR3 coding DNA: TGTGCCAGCAGCACGGACAGGGGGCTCTCCTACGAGCAGTACTTC.

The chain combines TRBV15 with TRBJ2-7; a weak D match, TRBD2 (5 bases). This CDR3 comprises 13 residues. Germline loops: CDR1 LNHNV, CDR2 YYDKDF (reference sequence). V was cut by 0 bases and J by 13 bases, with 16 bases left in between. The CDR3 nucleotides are TGTGCCACCAGCAGAGATCCTGGTGGGGAGAGATACTTC. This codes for CATSRDPGGERYF.